This T cell receptor (beta chain) was captured by sequencing in a study of blood T cell repertoires in COVID-19 (dated by TCRdb to about 2020). Concerning the study at large: Recovered participants in ImmuneRACE Cohort 3 were defined by two consecutive negative NP/OP PCR tests, clearance by a healthcare professional, or resolution of symptoms. Samples from collaborators originated in the United States, Italy and Spain and spanned both the acute and convalescent phases of COVID-19. The material from the prospective study consisted of cDNA or gDNA derived from T cells, B-cell-depleted T cells, or PBMCs. Subjects who had been exposed to COVID-19, were actively infected with it, or had recovered from it provided the deeply sampled blood TCRbeta repertoires that made up the dataset. The repertoires were released in a freely available public database intended as a resource for research on the immune response to SARS-CoV-2. The samples were drawn from two sources: the first 160 participants of the ongoing ImmuneRACE study, and over 950 subjects contributed by 6 global collaborators. A de-identified subject ID, COVID-19 status, age in years and sex were almost always included in the sample metadata. HLA class I and class II types, where available, came from metadata supplied by the sample provider rather than from assay-based typing.

As regards this clone: The antigen it recognizes is unknown. No base qualities exist here, and no much larger clone lies one base off it.

General conclusions and limits of the study: The quantity of clinical and demographic metadata differed by source and by participant and was supplied without curation.

CDR1 is given as SGHAT and CDR2 as FQNNGV, both from the germline V gene. Counted from cysteine to phenylalanine, this CDR3 has 14 amino acids. The entry retains the CDR3 DNA only, 42 bases that are in frame from base 1. Trimming at the junction amounts to 0 bases on V and 9 bases on J, and the germline ends lie 14 bases apart. TCRbeta CDR3 regions were amplified from genomic DNA using the immunoSEQ Assay, a bias-controlled multiplex PCR. On the study's bioinformatics: Nucleated cell counts per sample were estimated from amplification of reference gene primers within the assay. To quantify the absolute abundance of each unique TCRbeta CDR3 rearrangement, sequence reads were collapsed and filtered. For each sample, productive Simpson clonality was calculated as the square root of Simpson's diversity index across productive rearrangements. TCRdb stores this immuneACCESS table with in-frame sequences only. Part of the clones is absent; in the studies checked, under half of the shortfall reflects unresolved V genes, and no reason is known for the rest. From that table come the V and J calls and clone size; the DNA was used to work out D and trimming. This sample has hundreds of thousands of clones in its table, and about 87% of those were observed once. The ten largest clones capture roughly 1.9% of the sample.

In the prospective study, participants were roughly 18 to 100 years old, resided in around 25 geographic areas of the United States, and were enrolled through a virtual design. To assign participants to cohorts, the prospective study relied on clinical history that participants themselves reported in a screening survey and a study questionnaire. In the prospective study, whole blood, serum and a nasopharyngeal or oropharyngeal swab were collected from each participant by mobile phlebotomists. Over a roughly two-month period, participants in the prospective study had the option of providing additional blood draws and questionnaires. Blood samples from the prospective study were shipped frozen or at room temperature prior to DNA extraction.

The chain links TRBV11-2 with TRBJ1-1; matching of 6 bases hints at TRBD1 as the D gene. The sample taken for sequencing was PBMCs or T cells enriched from blood (not recorded which). The TCR originated in a man in his forties in a cohort exposed to, infected with or recovered from COVID-19 (not recorded which). The DNA reads as follows: TGTGCCAGCAGCTTAGATCGCCGGGACATTCAAGCTTTCTTT. Its product reads: CASSLDRRDIQAFF.